The entry that follows covers one T cell receptor beta chain sequence. The antigen is undetermined. The study's findings and limits: The larger-cohort validation was restricted to a single TCR beta V-J rearrangement rather than whole repertoires.

TCRdb re-called the 5' RACE reads with MiXCR, one entry per CDR3 protein. The sample carries just under 65,000 distinct CDR3 sequences, 22% recorded once. The V gene end was trimmed by 6 bases and the J gene end by 5 bases; junction bases not matched to a gene: 6. The CDR3 is 15 residues long. Germline CDR1 is SGHTA and CDR2 is FQGTGA. The memory fraction was CD4+CD45RO+CD25- cells. Sequenced material: memory CD4+ T cells sorted from a lymph node. Sample subset: memory CD4+ T cells, CD4+CD45RO+CD25-. The clonotype comes from a female donor with breast cancer. The rearrangement links TRBV7-3 to TRBJ2-1; 11 bases match TRBD2. CDR3 in DNA: TGTGCCAGCAGGGGACCGGGACTAGCGGACAATGAGCAGTTCTTC. Protein: CASRGPGLADNEQFF.